Each of the 32 T cell receptor beta chains below was sequenced from the same sample in a study of T-cell reconstitution after alpha-beta-depleted transplantation in children. During its preparation, the TCRbeta library received unique molecular identifiers. In TCRdb, the PCR reads were re-called with MiXCR into one record per CDR3 protein. The sample includes roughly 500,000 distinct CDR3 sequences, roughly a tenth of them seen just once. Here the sequenced sample was PBMCs, taken before TCRalphabeta/CD19-depleted stem cell transplant. All receptors derive from a child between 2 and 9 years old with inherited bone marrow failure, due to receive a stem cell transplant.

The chain links TRBV4-2 to TRBJ2-4; D is uncertain. CDR1 is LGHNA and CDR2 is YNFKEQ in the germline V gene. The CDR3 spans 16 residues. V lost 10 bases and J lost 1, with 20 bases in between. CDR3 residues: CAMSPGLLCAKNIQYF. DNA for the CDR3: TGTGCCATGAGCCCCGGGCTCCTCTGCGCCAAAAACATTCAGTACTTC.

This clonotype was recorded at least ten times. V and J are TRBV20-1 and TRBJ2-7; 12 bases map to TRBD2. The CDR3 totals 12 residues. The trim removed 4 bases at V and 13 bases at J, leaving 8 bases unmatched. Germline CDR1 DFQATT, CDR2 SNEGSKA (reference sequence). The CDR3, as DNA: TGCAGTGCTACCAAGACTAGCGGGAGTGCCTACTTC. Translating it yields CSATKTSGSAYF.

This clonotype was picked up many times. The genes are TRBV4-3 and TRBJ2-5; D tentatively reads TRBD1 or TRBD2 (5 bases each). V was trimmed by 1 base and J by 2 bases, leaving 11 bases between them. The CDR3 runs 15 residues. CDR1 and CDR2 from the germline V gene are LGHNA and YSLEER. The CDR3: CASSQVGDQQETQYF. CDR3 nucleotides: TGCGCCAGCAGCCAAGTGGGGGACCAGCAAGAGACCCAGTACTTC.

For this clonotype: With a much larger clone just one base away, this may be a read error. This chain links TRBV7-6 with TRBJ1-1; 7 bases fit TRBD1. CDR3 size: 13 residues. CDR1 and CDR2 from the germline V gene are SGHVS and FNYEAQ. Written as DNA, the CDR3 is TGTGCCAGCAGCTTATACCGGGACAGTGAAGCTTACTTT. Protein sequence: CASSLYRDSEAYF. The variable domain in full, with the rest retrieved from reference TRBV7-6 and TRBJ1-1, is GAGVSQSPRYKVTKRGQDVALRCDPISGHVSLYWYRQALGQGPEFLTYFNYEAQQDKSGLPNDRFSAERPEGSISTLTIQRTEQRDSAMYRCASSLYRDSEAYFGQGTRLTVV.

This clonotype has at least ten counts. This sequence joins TRBV12-3 or TRBV12-4 and TRBJ2-6; no firm D call. Trimming left V 6 bases short and J 0 bases short, with 6 bases between. The CDR3 contains 14 residues. CDR3 bases: TGTGCCAGCAGAGGAACCTCTGGGGCCAACGTCCTGACTTTC. This sequence encodes CASRGTSGANVLTF.

This clonotype was seen many times. This rearrangement joins TRBV7-8 to TRBJ1-5; TRBD1 is a possible D gene (5 bases). Germline CDR1 SGHVS, CDR2 FQNEAQ. V was shortened by 1 base and J by 7 bases, with 14 bases between the two germline ends. The length of the CDR3 is 15 residues. This CDR3 is CASSLDGQGGQPQHF. CDR3 coding DNA: TGTGCCAGCAGCTTAGATGGGCAGGGCGGGCAGCCCCAGCATTTT. The full variable domain, completed using reference TRBV7-8 and TRBJ1-5, is GAGVSQSPRYKVAKRGQDVALRCDPISGHVSLFWYQQALGQGPEFLTYFQNEAQLDKSGLPSDRFFAERPEGSVSTLKIQRTQQEDSAVYLCASSLDGQGGQPQHFGDGTRLSIL.

Ten or more counts support this clonotype. The CDR3 loop is CASTDSGARAKNIQYF. In nucleotides, the CDR3 is TGTGCCAGCACCGATTCGGGGGCTAGGGCCAAAAACATTCAGTACTTC. V is TRBV27 and J is TRBJ2-4; D possibly uses TRBD1 or TRBD2 (6 bases each). Germline V gene sequence: CDR1 MNHEY, CDR2 SMNVEV (reference sequence). Trimming removed 7 bases from V and 1 base from J, with 17 bases in between. CDR3 size: 16 residues.

Only one count was recorded for this clonotype. This clone may be a read error of a much larger clone one base away. The chain has TRBV27 and TRBJ1-1, with TRBD1 matching 7 bases. Germline V gene lookup returns CDR1 MNHEY and CDR2 SMNVEV (reference sequence). The CDR3 contains 15 residues. The V gene end was trimmed by 5 bases and the J gene end by 5 bases; junction bases not matched to a gene: 11. The DNA of the CDR3 is TGTGCCAGCAGTCTCGCGGTGACAGGGAAAACTGAAGCTTTCTTT. Translation: CASSLAVTGKTEAFF.

This clonotype has a handful of counts. The V and J genes are TRBV5-6 and TRBJ2-6; weak D call: TRBD1 (6 bases). The CDR3 has 17 residues. The germline CDR1 and CDR2 sequences are SGHDT and YYEEEE. V dropped 2 bases and J dropped 1 base, with 13 bases sitting between them. DNA of the CDR3: TGTGCCAGCAGCTTTGGGACACACGCATCTGGGGCCAACGTCCTGACTTTC. Its translation: CASSFGTHASGANVLTF.

This clonotype has ten or more counts. The rearrangement uses TRBV27 and TRBJ2-7; possibly TRBD2 for D (6 bases). The CDR3 has 13 residues. Germline CDR1 reads MNHEY; CDR2 reads SMNVEV (reference sequence). V lost 3 bases to trimming and J lost 9 bases, with 15 bases between them. The CDR3 reads CASSFSSGPGQYF. For the CDR3, the DNA is TGTGCCAGCAGTTTTTCGAGCGGGCCAGGGCAGTACTTC.

This clonotype was counted a few times. This chain connects TRBV3-1 to TRBJ2-7, with D maybe TRBD2 (5 bases). Germline V gives CDR1 LGHDT, CDR2 YNNKEL (reference sequence). Trimming removed 1 base at V and 5 bases at J, with 21 bases between. This CDR3 has 17 residues. This CDR3 reads CASSQAPDEGVRDEQYF. CDR3 nucleotide sequence: TGTGCCAGCAGCCAAGCCCCGGATGAGGGTGTTCGAGACGAGCAGTACTTC.

The genes are TRBV12-3 or TRBV12-4 and TRBJ1-1; D unclear. The V gene lost 10 bases and the J gene lost 0 bases, with 9 bases spanning the gap. The CDR3 contains 12 residues. The CDR3 bases are TGTGCCACGGCCCCGGTGAACACTGAAGCTTTCTTT. Amino acids: CATAPVNTEAFF.

This clonotype was recorded many times. This sequence joins TRBV27 and TRBJ2-5; TRBD1 matches at 10 bases. Trimming cost V 0 bases and J 5 bases; bases outside gene matches: 6. This CDR3 spans 16 amino acids. CDR1 is MNHEY and CDR2 is SMNVEV in the germline V gene (reference sequence). The CDR3 nucleotides are TGTGCCAGCAGTTTATCCCGGGACAGGGGATGGGAGACCCAGTACTTC. Translation gives CASSLSRDRGWETQYF.

This clonotype was picked up many times. The gene calls are TRBV5-1 and TRBJ1-2, with TRBD1 identical over 9 bases. This CDR3 contains 15 residues. The germline V gene has CDR1 SGHRS and CDR2 YFSETQ. J gave up 1 base and V 4 bases, and 5 bases lay outside the gene matches. In DNA form, the CDR3 reads TGCGCCAGCAGCCGGACAGGGGACCTTAACTATGGCTACACCTTC. It specifies CASSRTGDLNYGYTF.

At least ten counts were recorded for this clonotype. The V and J genes are TRBV5-5 and TRBJ2-3; D remains ambiguous. Germline V gene lookup returns CDR1 SGHKS and CDR2 YYEKEE (reference sequence). The V end lost 0 bases, the J end lost 2 bases, and 7 bases lay between the germline ends. This CDR3 comprises 14 residues. Here the CDR3 reads CASSLEAPTDTQYF. For the CDR3, the DNA is TGTGCCAGCAGCTTGGAGGCCCCCACAGATACGCAGTATTTT.

At least ten counts were recorded for this clonotype. The V gene is TRBV7-2, the J gene TRBJ2-1, with D unresolved. Trimming shortened V by 3 bases and J by 4 bases, and 7 bases separated the two germline ends. Germline V lookup: CDR1 SGHTA, CDR2 FQGNSA. This CDR3 is 13 amino acids long. The CDR3 DNA is TGTGCCAGCAGCTTGGGCAATTACAATGAGCAGTTCTTC. Residues: CASSLGNYNEQFF.

Turning to this clonotype: Its ends do not fully match the called genes, so a read error is possible. This chain connects TRBV3-1 to TRBJ1-1, with D uncertain. The CDR3 loop spans 13 amino acids. Per germline, CDR1 LGHDT and CDR2 YNNKEL (reference sequence). Here the CDR3 DNA reads TGTGCCAGCAGCGAAGACACGAACACTGAAGCTTTCTTT. It codes for CASSEDTNTEAFF.

Ten or more counts support this clonotype. The rearrangement uses TRBV7-2 and TRBJ2-3, with a tentative D call TRBD2 (7 bases). Between the trimmed V and J ends, which lost 5 bases and 4 bases, there was a span of 16 bases. CDR1 is SGHTA and CDR2 is FQGNSA in the germline V gene. The CDR3 contains 15 residues. CDR3 protein: CASSLQGGSADTQYF. Written as DNA, the CDR3 is TGTGCCAGCAGCCTACAGGGCGGGAGCGCAGATACGCAGTATTTT.

This clonotype was seen at least ten times. The genes are TRBV7-8 and TRBJ1-1; TRBD1 matches 11 bases. The J segment lost 4 bases and the V segment lost 1 base, leaving 2 bases of the junction unmatched. The CDR3 length is 15 residues. The germline gives CDR1 SGHVS, CDR2 FQNEAQ. This CDR3 reads CASSLDGTGGTEAFF. The CDR3 nucleotides are TGTGCCAGCAGCTTAGACGGGACAGGGGGCACTGAAGCTTTCTTT.

This clonotype has a count of ten or more. The chain joins TRBV11-2 to TRBJ1-1; D uncertain. This CDR3 contains 14 residues. The V end was cut by 1 base, the J end by 0 bases, with 6 bases between. Looked up from germline, CDR1 is SGHAT and CDR2 is FQNNGV. The CDR3 spells CASSLGGVNTEAFF. CDR3 DNA: TGTGCCAGCAGCTTAGGGGGAGTGAACACTGAAGCTTTCTTT. Based on the CDR3 plus reference TRBV11-2 and TRBJ1-1, the full variable domain is EAGVAQSPRYKIIEKRQSVAFWCNPISGHATLYWYQQILGQGPKLLIQFQNNGVVDDSQLPKDRFSAERLKGVDSTLKIQPAKLEDSAVYLCASSLGGVNTEAFFGQGTRLTVV.

This clonotype was seen ten or more times. CDR3 nucleotides: TGCGCCAGCAGCTTGGATCCGGGATCGGATCAGCCCCAGCATTTT. Translated, it gives CASSLDPGSDQPQHF. The chain carries TRBV5-1 and TRBJ1-5; D gene unclear. Looked up from germline, CDR1 is SGHRS and CDR2 is YFSETQ. V gave up 0 bases and J gave up 5 bases, with 12 bases separating them. This CDR3 is built from 15 residues.

This clonotype came up many times. The genes are TRBV6-1 and TRBJ2-1; 8 bases line up with TRBD2. Germline V gene sequence: CDR1 MNHNS, CDR2 SASEGT. Losses at the gene ends were 3 bases for V and 6 bases for J; bases not matched to a gene: 7. The CDR3 sequence is 15 residues long. For the CDR3, the DNA is TGTGCCAGCAGTGAGTTGGCGGGAGGCGTCAATGAGCAGTTCTTC. It translates to CASSELAGGVNEQFF.

On this clonotype: This may stem from a read error, because a much larger clone lies one nucleotide away. The chain carries TRBV6-1 and TRBJ2-1; no clear D gene. The CDR3 is 13 residues long. Germline CDR1 is MNHNS and CDR2 is SASEGT. The CDR3 DNA is TGTGCCAGCAGGCCAGACTTCCACAATGTGCAGTTCTTC. It is translated as CASRPDFHNVQFF.

This clonotype was seen many times. The chain combines TRBV6-5 with TRBJ1-5, with TRBD1 as a possible D gene (6 bases). The CDR3 consists of 12 residues. The germline gives CDR1 MNHEY, CDR2 SVGAGI. The V and J ends lost 5 bases and 6 bases respectively, with 8 bases between them. The CDR3 region is CASSRGVQPQHF. The CDR3 coding sequence is TGTGCCAGCAGTAGGGGGGTTCAGCCCCAGCATTTT.

This clonotype was seen at least ten times. The rearrangement uses TRBV11-2 and TRBJ2-1; D ambiguous. The germline V gene has CDR1 SGHAT and CDR2 FQNNGV. The germline V and J ends were trimmed by 2 bases and 10 bases, with 15 bases remaining between them. The CDR3 has 14 residues. Here the CDR3 reads CASSLRLRVREQFF. CDR3 DNA sequence: TGTGCCAGCAGCTTACGGTTGAGAGTCCGGGAGCAGTTCTTC.

This clonotype was picked up many times. The chain uses TRBV7-2 and TRBJ2-3; 7 bases map to TRBD2. The V gene end was trimmed by 1 base and the J gene end by 4 bases; junction bases not matched to a gene: 11. CDR3 length equals 17 residues. Germline CDR1 reads SGHTA; CDR2 reads FQGNSA. The CDR3 loop reads CASSLVWGEGPADTQYF. The CDR3 DNA reads as TGTGCCAGCAGCTTAGTGTGGGGGGAGGGCCCTGCAGATACGCAGTATTTT.

The table lists this clonotype with many counts. This chain joins TRBV20-1 and TRBJ2-7; D is ambiguous. V lost 7 bases, J lost 4 bases, and 11 bases lay in between. The V gene's germline CDR1 is DFQATT and CDR2 SNEGSKA (reference sequence). The CDR3 runs to 11 residues. CDR3 bases: TGCAGTGTGGAGAGTGGTTACGAGCAGTACTTC. Its translation: CSVESGYEQYF.

This clonotype showed up just a few times. V usage is TRBV5-6 and J usage is TRBJ1-4; no clear D. V was cut by 2 bases and J by 5 bases, with 10 bases left in between. CDR1 is SGHDT and CDR2 is YYEEEE in the germline V gene. The CDR3 totals 14 residues. CDR3 DNA: TGTGCCAGCAGCTTTCGACGGTTAAATGAAAAACTGTTTTTT. Translation gives CASSFRRLNEKLFF.

This clonotype was seen a few times. CDR3 in amino acids: CASSPLHGPPSYEQYF. The CDR3 DNA reads as TGTGCCAGCAGCCCACTACACGGCCCCCCCTCCTACGAGCAGTACTTC. The chain combines TRBV7-9 with TRBJ2-7; D is undetermined. This CDR3 region has 16 residues. Germline V gene lookup returns CDR1 SEHNR and CDR2 FQNEAQ (reference sequence). V was cut by 5 bases and J by 0 bases, with 17 bases left in between.

This sequence joins TRBV12-3 or TRBV12-4 and TRBJ2-3, with 9 bases identical to TRBD2. The CDR3 is 20 amino acids. Trimming removed 4 bases from V and 5 bases from J; junction bases left unmatched: 22. The CDR3 DNA follows: TGTGCCAGCAGTTCACGGCTCGGGACAATTAGCGGGAGAAAGGTAGATACGCAGTATTTT. It yields the protein CASSSRLGTISGRKVDTQYF.

This clonotype was detected many times. The V and J genes are TRBV27 and TRBJ2-6; 7 bases line up with TRBD1. Germline CDR1 is MNHEY and CDR2 is SMNVEV (reference sequence). Trimming took 5 bases from V and 2 from J; bases not matched to a gene: 9. The length of the CDR3 is 17 residues. The CDR3 loop reads CASSALDRVAGANVLTF. The CDR3 nucleotides read TGTGCCAGCAGTGCCCTAGACAGGGTCGCTGGGGCCAACGTCCTGACTTTC.

This clonotype appeared many times. The rearrangement joins TRBV4-1 to TRBJ2-3; TRBD1 aligns across 8 bases. Germline V gene lookup returns CDR1 MGHRA and CDR2 YSYEKL. The J segment lost 2 bases and the V segment lost 4 bases, leaving 5 bases of the junction unmatched. The CDR3 runs to 15 residues. Here the CDR3 DNA reads TGCGCCAGCAGCCCCCGACAGGGGTTCACAGATACGCAGTATTTT. It specifies CASSPRQGFTDTQYF.